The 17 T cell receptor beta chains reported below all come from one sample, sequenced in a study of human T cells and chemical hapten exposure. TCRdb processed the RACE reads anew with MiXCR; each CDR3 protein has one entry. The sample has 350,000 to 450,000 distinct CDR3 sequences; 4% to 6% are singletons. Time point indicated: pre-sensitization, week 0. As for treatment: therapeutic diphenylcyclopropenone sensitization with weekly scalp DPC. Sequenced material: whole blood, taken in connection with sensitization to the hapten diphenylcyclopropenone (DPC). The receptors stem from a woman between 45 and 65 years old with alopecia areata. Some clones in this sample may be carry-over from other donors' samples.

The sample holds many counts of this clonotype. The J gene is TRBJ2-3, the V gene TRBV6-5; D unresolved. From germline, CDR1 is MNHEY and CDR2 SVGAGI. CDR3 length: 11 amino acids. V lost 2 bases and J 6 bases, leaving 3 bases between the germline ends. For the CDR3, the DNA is TGTGCCAGCAGTTACGGGGATACGCAGTATTTT. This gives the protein CASSYGDTQYF.

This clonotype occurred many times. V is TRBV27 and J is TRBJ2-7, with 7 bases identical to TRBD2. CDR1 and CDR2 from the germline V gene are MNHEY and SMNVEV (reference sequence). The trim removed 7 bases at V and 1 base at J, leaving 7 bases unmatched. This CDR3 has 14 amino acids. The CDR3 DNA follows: TGTGCCAGCATAGCTCCGGGGGGATCCTACGAGCAGTACTTC. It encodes CASIAPGGSYEQYF.

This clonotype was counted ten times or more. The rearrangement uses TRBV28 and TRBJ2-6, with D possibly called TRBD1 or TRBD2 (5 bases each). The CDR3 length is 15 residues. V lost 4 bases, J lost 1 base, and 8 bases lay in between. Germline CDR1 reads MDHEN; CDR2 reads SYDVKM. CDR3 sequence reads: CASSYEGSGANVLTF. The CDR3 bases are TGTGCCAGCAGTTACGAGGGGTCTGGGGCCAACGTCCTGACTTTC.

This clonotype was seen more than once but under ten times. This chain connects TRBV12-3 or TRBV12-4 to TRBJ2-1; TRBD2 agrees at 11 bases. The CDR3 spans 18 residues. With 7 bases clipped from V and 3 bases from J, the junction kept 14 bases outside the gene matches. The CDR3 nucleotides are TGTGCCAGCAACCACAACCCCTTAGCGGGGGGGCACTACAATGAGCAGTTCTTC. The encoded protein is CASNHNPLAGGHYNEQFF.

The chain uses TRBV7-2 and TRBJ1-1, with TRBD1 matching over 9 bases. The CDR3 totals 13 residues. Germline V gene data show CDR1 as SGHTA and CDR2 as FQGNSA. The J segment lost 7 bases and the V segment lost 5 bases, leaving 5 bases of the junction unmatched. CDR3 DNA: TGTGCCAGCAGCCCCCCGGACAGGGGTGAAGCTTTCTTT. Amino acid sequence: CASSPPDRGEAFF. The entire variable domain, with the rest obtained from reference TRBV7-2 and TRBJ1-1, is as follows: GAGVSQSPSNKVTEKGKDVELRCDPISGHTALYWYRQSLGQGLEFLIYFQGNSAPDKSGLPSDRFSAERTGGSVSTLTIQRTQQEDSAVYLCASSPPDRGEAFFGQGTRLTVV.

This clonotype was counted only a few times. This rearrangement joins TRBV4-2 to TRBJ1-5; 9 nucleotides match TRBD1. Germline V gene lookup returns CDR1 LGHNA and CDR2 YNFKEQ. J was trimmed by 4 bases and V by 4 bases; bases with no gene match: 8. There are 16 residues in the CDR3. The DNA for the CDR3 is TGTGCCAGCAGCCTCCCGGACAGGGGCGGAAATCAGCCCCAGCATTTT. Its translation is CASSLPDRGGNQPQHF.

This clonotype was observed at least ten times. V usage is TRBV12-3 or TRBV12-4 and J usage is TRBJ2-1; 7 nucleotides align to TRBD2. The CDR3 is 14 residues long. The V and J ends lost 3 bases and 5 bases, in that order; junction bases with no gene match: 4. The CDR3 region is CASSFRLADNEQFF. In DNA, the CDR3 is TGTGCCAGCAGTTTTCGCCTAGCGGACAATGAGCAGTTCTTC.

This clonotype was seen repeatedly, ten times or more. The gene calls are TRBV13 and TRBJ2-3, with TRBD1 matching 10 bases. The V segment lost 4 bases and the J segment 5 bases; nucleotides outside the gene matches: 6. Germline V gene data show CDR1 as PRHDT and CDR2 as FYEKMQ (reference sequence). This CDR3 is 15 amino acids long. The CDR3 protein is CASSSRTGGIDTQYF. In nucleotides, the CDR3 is TGTGCCAGCAGCTCCAGGACAGGGGGGATAGATACGCAGTATTTT.

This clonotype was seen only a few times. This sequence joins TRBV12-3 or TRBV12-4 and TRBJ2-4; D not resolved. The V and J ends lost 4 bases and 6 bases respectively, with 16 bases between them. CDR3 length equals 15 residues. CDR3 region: CASSSILTKLNIQYF. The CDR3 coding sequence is TGTGCCAGCAGTTCCATACTTACCAAGTTAAACATTCAGTACTTC.

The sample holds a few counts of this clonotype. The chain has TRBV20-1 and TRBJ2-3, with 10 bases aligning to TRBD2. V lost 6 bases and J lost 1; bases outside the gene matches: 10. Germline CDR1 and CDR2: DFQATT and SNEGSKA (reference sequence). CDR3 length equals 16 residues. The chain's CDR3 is CSATDLAGAGTDTQYF. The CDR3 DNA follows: TGCAGTGCGACCGACCTAGCGGGGGCAGGCACAGATACGCAGTATTTT.

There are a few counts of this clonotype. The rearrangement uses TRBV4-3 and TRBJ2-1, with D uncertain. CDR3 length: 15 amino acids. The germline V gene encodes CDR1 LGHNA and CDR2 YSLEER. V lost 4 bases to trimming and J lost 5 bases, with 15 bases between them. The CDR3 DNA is TGCGCCAGCAGCCCCTTAGCTGTTATCGACAATGAGCAGTTCTTC. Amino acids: CASSPLAVIDNEQFF.

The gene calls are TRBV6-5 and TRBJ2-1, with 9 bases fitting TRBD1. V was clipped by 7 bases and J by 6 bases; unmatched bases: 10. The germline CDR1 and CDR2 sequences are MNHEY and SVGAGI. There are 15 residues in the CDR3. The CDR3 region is CASTREQGAINEQFF. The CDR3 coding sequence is TGTGCCAGCACGCGGGAACAGGGGGCGATCAATGAGCAGTTCTTC.

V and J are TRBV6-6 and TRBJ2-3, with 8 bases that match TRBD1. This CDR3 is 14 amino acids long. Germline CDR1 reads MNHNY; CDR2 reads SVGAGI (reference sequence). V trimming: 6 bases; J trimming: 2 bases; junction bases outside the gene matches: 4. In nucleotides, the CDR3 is TGTGCCAGCAGGCTGGACAGGGCCACAGATACGCAGTATTTT. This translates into CASRLDRATDTQYF.

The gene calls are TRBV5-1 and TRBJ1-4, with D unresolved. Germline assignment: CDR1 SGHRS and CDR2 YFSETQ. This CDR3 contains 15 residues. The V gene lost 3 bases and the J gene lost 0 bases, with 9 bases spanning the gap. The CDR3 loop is CASSSISATNEKLFF. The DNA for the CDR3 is TGCGCCAGCAGCTCTATATCTGCAACTAATGAAAAACTGTTTTTT.

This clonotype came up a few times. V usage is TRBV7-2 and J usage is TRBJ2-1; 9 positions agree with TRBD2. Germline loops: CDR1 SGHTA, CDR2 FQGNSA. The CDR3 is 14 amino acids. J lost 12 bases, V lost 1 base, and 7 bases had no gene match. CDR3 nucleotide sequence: TGTGCCAGCAGCTTAGTTGGCGGGGGGGCCGGGCAGTTCTTC. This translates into CASSLVGGGAGQFF.

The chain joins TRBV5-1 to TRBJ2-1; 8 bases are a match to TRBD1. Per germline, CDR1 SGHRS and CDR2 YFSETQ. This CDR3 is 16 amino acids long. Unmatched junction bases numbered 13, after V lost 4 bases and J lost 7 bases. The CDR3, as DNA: TGCGCCAGCAGCATGATGACAGGGGAGATATCGAATGAGCAGTTCTTC. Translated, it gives CASSMMTGEISNEQFF. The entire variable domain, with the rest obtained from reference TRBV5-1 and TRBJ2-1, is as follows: KAGVTQTPRYLIKTRGQQVTLSCSPISGHRSVSWYQQTPGQGLQFLFEYFSETQRNKGNFPGRFSGRQFSNSRSEMNVSTLELGDSALYLCASSMMTGEISNEQFFGPGTRLTVL.

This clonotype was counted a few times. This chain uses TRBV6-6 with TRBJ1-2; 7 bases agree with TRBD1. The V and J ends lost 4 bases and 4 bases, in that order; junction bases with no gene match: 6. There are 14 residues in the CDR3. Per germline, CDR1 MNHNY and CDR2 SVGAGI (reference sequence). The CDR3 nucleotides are TGTGCCAGCAGTTTCCGGGACAGCGGCTATGGCTACACCTTC. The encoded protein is CASSFRDSGYGYTF.